These T cell receptor beta chains were read from a single sample in a study of cytomegalovirus exposure and HLA in healthy donors. Method: immunoSEQ multiplex PCR; TCRdb's copy keeps in-frame clones and lacks some. The repertoire table contains roughly 90,000 clones. Material: PBMCs. These receptors originate from a middle-aged man in good health and CMV-seropositive. CDR3s include the opening cysteine and the closing phenylalanine or tryptophan. D genes are given only for firm matches.

D gene	V gene	J gene	CDR3 length	CDR3 protein	CDR3 DNA
.	TRBV7-9	TRBJ1-2	16	CASTPGNRPAGYGYTF	TGTGCCAGCACCCCAGGGAACAGGCCGGCAGGCTATGGCTACACCTTC
TRBD1	TRBV2	TRBJ1-1	17	CASSVNRGIATNTEAFF	TGTGCCAGCAGTGTAAACAGGGGGATAGCTACGAACACTGAAGCTTTCTTT
.	TRBV7-9	TRBJ2-5	14	CASSLGGPQETQYF	TGTGCCAGCAGCTTAGGCGGTCCCCAAGAGACCCAGTACTTC
.	TRBV12-5	TRBJ1-3	14	CASGFSGTGNTIYF	TGTGCTAGTGGTTTCTCAGGGACTGGAAACACCATATATTTT
TRBD2	TRBV6-1	TRBJ2-7	16	CASSVRTSGSPFSSYF	TGTGCCAGCAGTGTCCGGACTAGCGGGAGTCCCTTCTCCTCGTACTTC
.	TRBV6-5	TRBJ1-1	15	CASSSLRTPVPQAFF	TGTGCCAGCAGTTCACTACGGACACCCGTTCCCCAAGCTTTCTTT
TRBD1	TRBV5-4	TRBJ1-2	13	CASRTGGNYGYTF	TGTGCCAGCAGAACAGGGGGGAACTATGGCTACACCTTC
.	TRBV5-1	TRBJ1-1	15	CASSPGRGENTEAFF	TGCGCCAGCAGCCCTGGAAGAGGTGAGAACACTGAAGCTTTCTTT
.	TRBV9	TRBJ1-2	15	CASSVEAGNNYGYTF	TGTGCCAGCAGCGTAGAGGCAGGCAATAACTATGGCTACACCTTC
.	TRBV5-1	TRBJ2-2	14	CASSLGQDPGELFF	TGCGCCAGCAGCTTGGGACAAGACCCCGGGGAGCTGTTTTTT
.	TRBV25-1	TRBJ2-3	15	CASRRGGGNTDTQYF	TGTGCCAGCAGGAGGGGAGGGGGAAACACAGATACGCAGTATTTT
TRBD2	TRBV12-5	TRBJ2-1	15	CASGVGLAGGSSQFF	TGTGCTAGTGGGGTAGGACTAGCGGGAGGTTCATCGCAGTTCTTC
TRBD1	TRBV15	TRBJ1-1	14	CATSRGSTGARAFF	TGTGCCACCAGCAGAGGATCGACAGGGGCAAGGGCTTTCTTT
TRBD2	TRBV9	TRBJ2-1	16	CASSLRGAGVPIEQFF	TGTGCCAGCAGCCTGCGCGGGGCGGGAGTCCCTATCGAGCAGTTCTTC
.	TRBV4-3	TRBJ2-7	15	CASSQDQRSAYEQYF	TGCGCCAGCAGCCAAGATCAACGCAGTGCCTACGAGCAGTACTTC
.	TRBV5-6	TRBJ1-2	13	CASSLRGNYGYTF	TGTGCCAGCAGCTTGCGGGGGAACTATGGCTACACCTTC
TRBD1	TRBV5-1	TRBJ1-1	13	CASSRDRNTEAFF	TGCGCCAGCAGCCGGGACAGGAACACTGAAGCTTTCTTT
TRBD2	TRBV15	TRBJ2-1	16	CATSRGGLAGYNEQFF	TGTGCCACCAGCAGAGGGGGACTAGCGGGATACAATGAGCAGTTCTTC
.	TRBV19	TRBJ1-1	14	CASSLAGSNTEAFF	TGTGCCAGTAGTCTCGCCGGGAGTAACACTGAAGCTTTCTTT
.	TRBV21-1	TRBJ2-2	20	CASSKARTSGRCSNTGELFF	TGTGCCAGCAGCAAAGCCCGGACTAGCGGGAGGTGCTCGAACACCGGGGAGCTGTTTTTT
.	TRBV10-3	TRBJ2-1	17	CAISEPSGQGAYNEQFF	TGTGCCATCAGTGAACCCTCGGGTCAAGGGGCCTACAATGAGCAGTTCTTC
.	TRBV11-2	TRBJ2-7	14	CASSFDSGSYEQYF	TGTGCCAGCAGCTTTGATAGCGGCTCCTACGAGCAGTACTTC
.	TRBV7-2	TRBJ2-3	13	CASSYSGTDTQYF	TGTGCCAGCAGCTATAGCGGCACAGATACGCAGTATTTT
.	TRBV7-8	TRBJ2-1	14	CASSLERSLVEQFF	TGTGCCAGCAGCTTAGAAAGGAGCCTAGTCGAGCAGTTCTTC
TRBD1	TRBV6-1	TRBJ1-4	14	CASRSGTGDEKLFF	TGTGCCAGCAGGAGCGGGACAGGTGACGAAAAACTGTTTTTT
TRBD2	TRBV6-6	TRBJ2-5	14	CASTLAGVVETQYF	TGTGCCAGCACCCTAGCGGGAGTTGTAGAGACCCAGTACTTC
TRBD1	TRBV6-5	TRBJ1-2	14	CASRLTGVNYGYTF	TGTGCCAGCAGGCTGACAGGGGTTAACTATGGCTACACCTTC
.	TRBV18	TRBJ1-6	15	CASSPRAEKTAPLHF	TGTGCCAGCTCACCACGGGCAGAAAAAACGGCACCCCTCCACTTT
.	TRBV7-3	TRBJ2-1	18	CASSRIKGGLGTYNEQFF	TGTGCCAGCAGCCGAATCAAGGGGGGGCTAGGGACCTACAATGAGCAGTTCTTC
.	TRBV11-3	TRBJ2-4	14	CASSLGWSGNIQYF	TGTGCCAGCAGCTTAGGGTGGTCGGGGAACATTCAGTACTTC
.	TRBV7-8	TRBJ2-5	13	CASSLTVQETQYF	TGTGCCAGCAGCTTAACAGTCCAAGAGACCCAGTACTTC
.	TRBV7-3	TRBJ2-7	15	CASSLSGTPGSEQYF	TGTGCCAGCAGCTTATCGGGGACACCAGGTAGCGAGCAGTACTTC
TRBD1	TRBV20-1	TRBJ1-1	11	CSGGQVNEAFF	TGCAGTGGGGGACAGGTTAATGAAGCTTTCTTT
.	TRBV5-4	TRBJ1-1	13	CASSLVGATEAFF	TGTGCCAGCAGCTTGGTTGGGGCCACTGAAGCTTTCTTT
TRBD2	TRBV7-9	TRBJ2-5	15	CASSPRLAGGETQYF	TGTGCCAGCAGCCCCCGACTAGCGGGAGGAGAGACCCAGTACTTC
.	TRBV4-1	TRBJ2-7	14	CASSQTPGEREQYF	TGCGCCAGCAGCCAAACCCCTGGGGAGAGGGAGCAGTACTTC
TRBD2	TRBV25-1	TRBJ2-2	15	CASSRSLAGIGELFF	TGTGCCAGCAGTAGATCACTAGCGGGAATCGGGGAGCTGTTTTTT
TRBD1	TRBV18	TRBJ1-2	13	CASSPDRTYGYTF	TGTGCCAGCTCACCGGACAGGACCTATGGCTACACCTTC
TRBD2	TRBV19	TRBJ2-2	17	CASKRRSGGRATGELFF	TGTGCCAGTAAGCGGCGGTCCGGCGGGAGGGCCACCGGGGAGCTGTTTTTT
TRBD1	TRBV6-5	TRBJ1-2	14	CASRKTGGDYGYTF	TGTGCCAGCAGGAAAACAGGGGGAGACTATGGCTACACCTTC
TRBD1	TRBV6-5	TRBJ1-1	14	CASRQRQGNTEAFF	TGTGCCAGCAGACAGCGACAGGGGAACACTGAAGCTTTCTTT
TRBD2	TRBV4-1	TRBJ2-1	17	CASSPGLAGPLINEQFF	TGCGCCAGCAGCCCGGGACTAGCGGGGCCCCTAATCAATGAGCAGTTCTTC
.	TRBV2	TRBJ1-1	15	CATSLQGAPNTEAFF	TGTGCCACCTCCCTCCAAGGGGCCCCAAACACTGAAGCTTTCTTT
.	TRBV6-5	TRBJ2-3	14	CASKTGPSTDTQYF	TGTGCCAGCAAGACAGGACCTAGCACAGATACGCAGTATTTT
.	TRBV14	TRBJ1-4	13	CASSQGPNEKLFF	TGTGCCAGCAGCCAAGGGCCGAATGAAAAACTGTTTTTT